The rows below give T cell receptor beta chains drawn from one sample of a study of T cells in Graves' hyperthyroidism and ophthalmopathy. MiXCR was run by TCRdb on the multiplex PCR reads, yielding one entry per CDR3 protein. Altogether 350,000 to 450,000 distinct CDR3 sequences are present, approximately 18% being singletons, with the ten largest covering approximately 35%. Sequenced input: blood. The receptors were sampled from a woman in her twenties or thirties with Graves' hyperthyroidism that later progressed to Graves' ophthalmopathy. CDR3s include the opening cysteine and the closing phenylalanine or tryptophan. Each record gives: D gene, V gene, J gene, clone size, CDR3 DNA, CDR3 protein. A D gene is named only where the DNA matches it firmly. For some rows the clone size is stated as once, few or many, or as a class when expanded; others skip it.

-	TRBV11-1	TRBJ2-7	-	TGTGCCAGCAGCTTAAACAGGATGAGAGAGCAGTACTTC	CASSLNRMREQYF
-	TRBV28	TRBJ1-5	many	TGTGCCAGCAGTTTTCCGGGGGGACGGGGGCAGCCCCAGCATTTT	CASSFPGGRGQPQHF
TRBD2	TRBV5-1	TRBJ2-7	many	TGCGCCAGCAGCTACCTAGCGGGGGGCTTCTACGAGCAGTACTTC	CASSYLAGGFYEQYF
TRBD2	TRBV28	TRBJ2-2	many	TGTGCCAGCAGTTTACCTAGCGGGAACACCGGGGAGCTGTTTTTT	CASSLPSGNTGELFF
TRBD2	TRBV7-9	TRBJ2-1	-	TGTGCCAGCAGCATACTGGGTACTAGCGTAGAGCAGTTCTTC	CASSILGTSVEQFF
-	TRBV6-6	TRBJ2-2	-	TGTGCCAGCAGTTACGGGCCCCTGGACACCGGGGAGCTGTTTTTT	CASSYGPLDTGELFF
-	TRBV7-9	TRBJ2-7	many	TGTGCCAGCAGCTTCCGGTCAGGTTACTACGAGCAGTACTTC	CASSFRSGYYEQYF
TRBD1	TRBV3-1	TRBJ1-1	-	TGTGCCAGCGGGTACAGGGGATTGAACACTGAAGCTTTCTTT	CASGYRGLNTEAFF
-	TRBV6-1	TRBJ1-3	few	TGTGCCAGCAGAGAGACCGCGGGCTCTGGAAACACCATATATTTT	CASRETAGSGNTIYF
TRBD1	TRBV28	TRBJ2-7	many	TGTGCCAGCAGACCCCGAGACAGGGTTGTGTCCTACGAGCAGTACTTC	CASRPRDRVVSYEQYF
TRBD1	TRBV6-1	TRBJ2-3	few	TGTGCCAGCAGACAACAGACAGGGGGAAGCACAGATACGCAGTATTTT	CASRQQTGGSTDTQYF
-	TRBV20-1	TRBJ1-2	many	TGCAGTGCTAGAGAACAGCCCATACGAGGCTACACCTTC	CSAREQPIRGYTF
TRBD1	TRBV5-1	TRBJ2-5	-	TGCGCCAGCAGCCCCGGGGCCACAGGGGATCAAGAGACCCAGTACTTC	CASSPGATGDQETQYF
-	TRBV3-1	TRBJ1-6	many	TGTGCCAGCAGCCAAGGGCAGGCGGTAAACCGAATTTCACCCCTCCACTTT	CASSQGQAVNRISPLHF
TRBD1	TRBV12-3/TRBV12-4	TRBJ2-5	many	TGTGCCAGCAGAACCAGGGGGTTTGAGACCCAGTACTTC	CASRTRGFETQYF
-	TRBV7-9	TRBJ2-5	-	TGTGCCAGCAGCTTTGGAAGAGGCAGGCAAGAGACCCAGTACTTC	CASSFGRGRQETQYF
-	TRBV11-2	TRBJ1-6	many	TGTGCCAGCAGCTCATCCCGGGAGTACCTCATGAGCTCCTATAATTCACCCCTCCACTTT	CASSSSREYLMSSYNSPLHF
-	TRBV9	TRBJ1-6	many	TGTGCCAGCAGCGGAGAAACAGGATCATCCTCCTATAATTCACCCCTCCACTTT	CASSGETGSSSYNSPLHF
TRBD1	TRBV7-2	TRBJ1-2	once	TGTGCCAGCAGCAATGAGGGACAGGGGGCGCAGAGCTATGGCTACACCTTC	CASSNEGQGAQSYGYTF
-	TRBV6-2/TRBV6-3	TRBJ2-7	many	TGTGCCAGCACAGATCTCTACGAGCAGTACTTC	CASTDLYEQYF
-	TRBV28	TRBJ2-3	-	TGTGCCAGCACCAGGACCACGGGATTGGATACGCAGTATTTT	CASTRTTGLDTQYF
-	TRBV5-1	TRBJ2-1	many	TGCGCCAGCAGCCCCCGGGACGTCTCGTACAATGAGCAGTTCTTC	CASSPRDVSYNEQFF
-	TRBV20-1	TRBJ1-1	few	TGCAGTGCTAGGTTTGGGACGAGCACTGAAGCTTTCTTT	CSARFGTSTEAFF
-	TRBV7-9	TRBJ1-2	many	TGTGCCAGCCGTTCCCCCGGGTATGGCTACACCTTC	CASRSPGYGYTF
-	TRBV20-1	TRBJ2-1	-	TGCAGTGCTAGAGCCCTTTATAGCCTGAATCCCTCAGCCGACTACAATGAGCAGTTCTTC	CSARALYSLNPSADYNEQFF
TRBD2	TRBV5-1	TRBJ2-1	few	TGCGCCAGCAGTTGGGCGGGAGGGGGCAATGAGCAGTTCTTC	CASSWAGGGNEQFF
-	TRBV7-2	TRBJ1-1	many	TGTGCCAGCTTGCTCATAAACGTGGCTGAAGCTTTCTTT	CASLLINVAEAFF
-	TRBV27	TRBJ2-7	few	TGTGCCAGCAGCGCTTGCTGCGTGAGAAACTACGAGCAGTACTTC	CASSACCVRNYEQYF
-	TRBV12-3/TRBV12-4	TRBJ1-3	-	TGTGCCAGCAGCAGGACCCGGGACCCAGGAAACACCATATATTTT	CASSRTRDPGNTIYF
TRBD1	TRBV27	TRBJ1-2	many	TGTGCCAGCAGGGGACAGGGTGCCCAAAACTATGGCTACACCTTC	CASRGQGAQNYGYTF
-	TRBV6-1	TRBJ2-2	many	TGTGCCAGCAGTCACCATAGAATCGGGGAGCTGTTTTTT	CASSHHRIGELFF
-	TRBV27	TRBJ2-7	few	TGTGCCAGCAGTTTAATTAGGCCTCCCTACGAGCAGTACTTC	CASSLIRPPYEQYF
-	TRBV27	TRBJ2-2	-	TGTGCCAGCAAACCCCGGACGGGCGTTGGGGACACCGGGGAGCTGTTTTTT	CASKPRTGVGDTGELFF
-	TRBV5-1	TRBJ2-7	many	TGCGCCAGCAGCAGTACATTGAGCGAGCAGTACTTC	CASSSTLSEQYF
-	TRBV18	TRBJ2-7	many	TGTGCCAGCTCACCGAGCTTAGGTCGCGAGCAGTACTTC	CASSPSLGREQYF
TRBD2	TRBV14	TRBJ2-5	many	TGTGCCAGCAGCGGCAGCGGGGGGCCTCAAGAGACCCAGTACTTC	CASSGSGGPQETQYF
TRBD1	TRBV6-1	TRBJ2-3	many	TGTGCCAGCACGGGCATAGACAGGGGCGCGACAGATACGCAGTATTTT	CASTGIDRGATDTQYF
-	TRBV12-3/TRBV12-4	TRBJ2-7	-	TGTGCCAGCAGTTTATCTCCAAGCAGCCTCTCCTACGAGCAGTACTTC	CASSLSPSSLSYEQYF
-	TRBV2	TRBJ2-1	many	TGTGCCAGCAAGTCAAGCACCCTATCAAACAATGAGCAGTTCTTC	CASKSSTLSNNEQFF
TRBD1	TRBV5-6	TRBJ1-2	-	TGTGCCAGCAGCTTCTCTGACAGGGCCTACCTTGGCTACACCTTC	CASSFSDRAYLGYTF
TRBD2	TRBV19	TRBJ2-1	few	TGTGCCAGTAGTATATCGTCGGGGGGTGAGCAGTTCTTC	CASSISSGGEQFF
-	TRBV27	TRBJ2-7	-	TGTGCCAGCAGGGCACCGACCTACGAGCAGTACTTC	CASRAPTYEQYF
-	TRBV11-2	TRBJ2-1	many	TGTGCCAGCAGCTTAGTTCAGGGGTCAAGCAATGAGCAGTTCTTC	CASSLVQGSSNEQFF
-	TRBV27	TRBJ1-1	few	TGTGCCAGCAGTTTAGGGGCGACCACTGAAGCTTTCTTT	CASSLGATTEAFF
TRBD1	TRBV7-9	TRBJ2-5	-	TGTGCCAGCAGCCCTCTCCTTGGACAGGAGCGGCAGGAGACCCAGTACTTC	CASSPLLGQERQETQYF
TRBD1	TRBV29-1	TRBJ2-5	many	TGCAGCGTTGTGTTCAGACAGGGTAGGAAAGAGACCCAGTACTTC	CSVVFRQGRKETQYF
-	TRBV6-1	TRBJ1-6	-	TGTGCCAGCAGTCGACAGACATCGAAAATTTCACCCCTCCACTTT	CASSRQTSKISPLHF
-	TRBV11-2	TRBJ2-3	-	TGTGCCAGCAGCTTACAGCCGACCGGCACAGATACGCAGTATTTT	CASSLQPTGTDTQYF
-	TRBV7-9	TRBJ2-1	few	TGTGCCAGCAGCTCTTTAAAATTAGGGCCCCTTTACAATGAGCAGTTCTTC	CASSSLKLGPLYNEQFF
-	TRBV27	TRBJ2-7	many	TGTGCCAGCATGTACAGGGTCGGGTACGAGCAGTACTTC	CASMYRVGYEQYF
-	TRBV28	TRBJ2-7	many	TGTGCCAGCAGTTCCCCTAGGACAGTTTCAACGTACGAGCAGTACTTC	CASSSPRTVSTYEQYF
-	TRBV27	TRBJ2-2	many	TGTGCCAGCAGTTCGGAAACAACCCTGAACACCGGGGAGCTGTTTTTT	CASSSETTLNTGELFF
TRBD2	TRBV13	TRBJ2-2	many	TGTGCCAGCAGCTTAGTAGCGGGGGGGACCGGGGAGCTGTTTTTT	CASSLVAGGTGELFF
-	TRBV27	TRBJ1-2	many	TGTGGCCTGAAGGGGTTTTGCTACACCTTC	CGLKGFCYTF
TRBD1	TRBV20-1	TRBJ2-7	few	TGCAGTGCTTTCATTCGGGACAGGGGAGCCTACGAGCAGTACTTC	CSAFIRDRGAYEQYF
-	TRBV24-1	TRBJ1-5	many	TGTGCCACCAGTGAAGCAGGGTTTTACAATCAGCCCCAGCATTTT	CATSEAGFYNQPQHF
TRBD1	TRBV27	TRBJ1-5	many	TGTGCCAGCAGCCCTACCGGGACAGGTCAGCCCCAGCATTTT	CASSPTGTGQPQHF